The rows below give T cell receptor beta chains drawn from one sample of a study of hypomethylating agent response in myelodysplastic syndrome. The assay was immunoSEQ multiplex PCR, and TCRdb's table has in-frame clones only and misses some. The sample has approximately 4,400 clones; approximately 78% are singletons. This specimen was bone marrow, taken before or after starting hypomethylating agent treatment for myelodysplastic syndrome (not recorded which). These receptors all stem from a human donor with myelodysplastic syndrome. CDR3s include the opening cysteine and the closing phenylalanine or tryptophan. Fields, in order: D gene, V gene, J gene, clone size, CDR3 protein, CDR3 DNA. D genes are given only for firm matches. Not every row has a clone size; where given, it reads once, few, many or a size class.

D gene: .; V gene: TRBV30; J gene: TRBJ1-6; clone size: once; CDR3 protein: CAWERVNSPLHF; CDR3 DNA: TGTGCCTGGGAAAGAGTTAATTCACCCCTCCACTTT
D gene: TRBD1; V gene: TRBV7-9; J gene: TRBJ1-2; clone size: .; CDR3 protein: CASSPRTGQGYTF; CDR3 DNA: TGTGCCAGCAGCCCCCGGACAGGACAAGGCTACACCTTC
D gene: .; V gene: TRBV6-1; J gene: TRBJ2-1; clone size: .; CDR3 protein: CASKGYEQFF; CDR3 DNA: TGTGCCAGCAAGGGGTATGAGCAGTTCTTC
D gene: .; V gene: TRBV14; J gene: TRBJ1-4; clone size: .; CDR3 protein: CASSRGGGRFNEKLFF; CDR3 DNA: TGTGCCAGCAGCCGCGGGGGGGGACGGTTTAATGAAAAACTGTTTTTT
D gene: .; V gene: TRBV28; J gene: TRBJ1-4; clone size: once; CDR3 protein: CASRRGDITEKLFF; CDR3 DNA: TGTGCCAGCAGGAGAGGGGACATCACTGAAAAACTGTTTTTT
D gene: .; V gene: TRBV5-6; J gene: TRBJ1-4; clone size: .; CDR3 protein: CASSSIYRIQGEKLFF; CDR3 DNA: TGTGCCAGCAGCTCTATTTACAGGATCCAGGGGGAAAAACTGTTTTTT
D gene: TRBD1; V gene: TRBV7-8; J gene: TRBJ1-1; clone size: .; CDR3 protein: CASSQEGAGDTEAFF; CDR3 DNA: TGTGCCAGCAGCCAGGAGGGGGCGGGTGACACTGAAGCTTTCTTT
D gene: .; V gene: TRBV10-3; J gene: TRBJ2-7; clone size: .; CDR3 protein: CAISDGGRALVYEQYF; CDR3 DNA: TGTGCCATCAGTGACGGGGGCAGGGCCCTTGTATACGAGCAGTACTTC
D gene: .; V gene: TRBV10-3; J gene: TRBJ2-1; clone size: medium-sized; CDR3 protein: CAISESGRVRGEQFF; CDR3 DNA: TGTGCCATCAGTGAGTCTGGGCGGGTGAGGGGTGAGCAGTTCTTC
D gene: .; V gene: TRBV7-2; J gene: TRBJ1-1; clone size: .; CDR3 protein: CASSLRQMNTEAFF; CDR3 DNA: TGTGCCAGCAGCTTACGGCAGATGAACACTGAAGCTTTCTTT
D gene: TRBD1; V gene: TRBV7-2; J gene: TRBJ2-3; clone size: once; CDR3 protein: CASSLGKGQGGADTQYF; CDR3 DNA: TGTGCCAGCAGCTTAGGCAAGGGACAGGGGGGCGCAGATACGCAGTATTTT
D gene: .; V gene: TRBV7-9; J gene: TRBJ1-3; clone size: .; CDR3 protein: CASSLVVGNTIYF; CDR3 DNA: TGTGCCAGCAGCTTAGTTGTTGGAAACACCATATATTTT
D gene: .; V gene: TRBV30; J gene: TRBJ2-5; clone size: .; CDR3 protein: CAWSSITETQYF; CDR3 DNA: TGTGCCTGGAGCTCGATAACAGAGACCCAGTACTTC
D gene: .; V gene: TRBV7-2; J gene: TRBJ2-1; clone size: .; CDR3 protein: CASSLASLGGPRGNEQFF; CDR3 DNA: TGTGCCAGCAGCTTAGCGAGTCTGGGGGGCCCCAGGGGAAATGAGCAGTTCTTC
D gene: TRBD1; V gene: TRBV28; J gene: TRBJ2-1; clone size: .; CDR3 protein: CASSDGQVGFDEQFF; CDR3 DNA: TGTGCCAGCAGTGACGGACAGGTGGGGTTCGATGAGCAGTTCTTC
D gene: .; V gene: TRBV5-4; J gene: TRBJ2-1; clone size: .; CDR3 protein: CASSLVVSNEQFF; CDR3 DNA: TGTGCCAGCAGCTTGGTTGTCAGCAATGAGCAGTTCTTC
D gene: .; V gene: TRBV7-6; J gene: TRBJ2-6; clone size: .; CDR3 protein: CASSLGDGANVLTF; CDR3 DNA: TGTGCCAGCAGCTTAGGGGATGGGGCCAACGTCCTGACTTTC
D gene: .; V gene: TRBV28; J gene: TRBJ2-7; clone size: once; CDR3 protein: CASRAGPTYEQYF; CDR3 DNA: TGTGCCAGCAGGGCGGGTCCGACCTACGAGCAGTACTTC
D gene: .; V gene: TRBV28; J gene: TRBJ2-2; clone size: medium-sized; CDR3 protein: CASSPMLTGELFF; CDR3 DNA: TGTGCCAGCAGCCCGATGCTTACCGGGGAGCTGTTTTTT
D gene: .; V gene: TRBV21-1; J gene: TRBJ1-2; clone size: .; CDR3 protein: CASSKANLTIRWGRYGYTF; CDR3 DNA: TGTGCCAGCAGCAAAGCTAACCTTACAATCCGGTGGGGTCGTTATGGCTACACCTTC
D gene: .; V gene: TRBV9; J gene: TRBJ2-1; clone size: .; CDR3 protein: CASSVLGVEQFF; CDR3 DNA: TGTGCCAGCAGCGTACTGGGGGTAGAGCAGTTCTTC
D gene: .; V gene: TRBV4-3; J gene: TRBJ1-6; clone size: .; CDR3 protein: CASSQSVGGAHYNSPLHF; CDR3 DNA: TGCGCCAGCAGCCAATCGGTTGGGGGTGCCCACTATAATTCACCCCTCCACTTT
D gene: TRBD1; V gene: TRBV6-1; J gene: TRBJ1-1; clone size: once; CDR3 protein: CASSGGQGKTEAFF; CDR3 DNA: TGTGCCAGCAGTGGGGGACAGGGTAAAACTGAAGCTTTCTTT
D gene: TRBD2; V gene: TRBV6-1; J gene: TRBJ2-1; clone size: .; CDR3 protein: CASSEEGREGFYNEQFF; CDR3 DNA: TGTGCCAGCAGTGAGGAGGGGAGGGAGGGATTCTACAATGAGCAGTTCTTC
D gene: .; V gene: TRBV19; J gene: TRBJ1-2; clone size: .; CDR3 protein: CASSTPGTRSYGYTF; CDR3 DNA: TGTGCCAGTAGTACCCCAGGTACTCGGTCCTATGGCTACACCTTC
D gene: .; V gene: TRBV1; J gene: TRBJ2-3; clone size: .; CDR3 protein: CTSSQDRDRGDTDTQYF; CDR3 DNA: TGCACCAGCAGCCAAGATAGAGACAGGGGAGACACAGATACGCAGTATTTT
D gene: .; V gene: TRBV4-3; J gene: TRBJ2-1; clone size: .; CDR3 protein: CASSQYKYNEQFF; CDR3 DNA: TGCGCCAGCAGCCAGTATAAGTACAATGAGCAGTTCTTC
D gene: TRBD1; V gene: TRBV7-9; J gene: TRBJ1-4; clone size: .; CDR3 protein: CASSLTYDRASTNEKLFF; CDR3 DNA: TGTGCCAGCAGCTTAACATACGACAGGGCCTCAACTAATGAAAAACTGTTTTTT
D gene: TRBD2; V gene: TRBV28; J gene: TRBJ2-1; clone size: .; CDR3 protein: CASSTGWGSGRVGNEQFF; CDR3 DNA: TGTGCCAGCAGTACCGGCTGGGGTAGCGGGCGGGTAGGCAATGAGCAGTTCTTC
D gene: TRBD1; V gene: TRBV25-1; J gene: TRBJ2-1; clone size: .; CDR3 protein: CASSEGDRVLQWEQFF; CDR3 DNA: TGTGCCAGCAGTGAAGGGGACAGGGTCCTACAATGGGAGCAGTTCTTC
D gene: TRBD2; V gene: TRBV7-9; J gene: TRBJ2-7; clone size: .; CDR3 protein: CASSLSGLAGSVDEQYF; CDR3 DNA: TGTGCCAGCAGCTTATCGGGACTAGCGGGGTCGGTGGACGAGCAGTACTTC
D gene: TRBD2; V gene: TRBV29-1; J gene: TRBJ2-7; clone size: .; CDR3 protein: CSVSEAGGPYEQYF; CDR3 DNA: TGCAGCGTTTCCGAGGCGGGAGGGCCCTACGAGCAGTACTTC
D gene: .; V gene: TRBV14; J gene: TRBJ1-1; clone size: once; CDR3 protein: CASSYSRNTEAFF; CDR3 DNA: TGTGCCAGCAGCTACAGCAGGAACACTGAAGCTTTCTTT
D gene: TRBD1; V gene: TRBV29-1; J gene: TRBJ2-7; clone size: .; CDR3 protein: CSAGRDRGYEQYF; CDR3 DNA: TGCAGCGCCGGGCGGGACAGGGGGTACGAGCAGTACTTC
D gene: TRBD1; V gene: TRBV14; J gene: TRBJ2-3; clone size: .; CDR3 protein: CASSQGGTVTDTQYF; CDR3 DNA: TGTGCCAGCAGCCAAGGGGGGACAGTAACAGATACGCAGTATTTT
D gene: .; V gene: TRBV28; J gene: TRBJ1-5; clone size: .; CDR3 protein: CASNSGGLGNQPQHF; CDR3 DNA: TGTGCCAGCAACTCGGGGGGGTTGGGCAATCAGCCCCAGCATTTT
D gene: .; V gene: TRBV10-1; J gene: TRBJ2-3; clone size: .; CDR3 protein: CASSEEVLRTTQYF; CDR3 DNA: TGCGCCAGCAGTGAGGAGGTCCTCCGGACTACGCAGTATTTT
D gene: TRBD1; V gene: TRBV15; J gene: TRBJ2-3; clone size: .; CDR3 protein: CATSTRTGGAQNTQYF; CDR3 DNA: TGTGCCACCAGCACCAGGACAGGGGGCGCGCAAAATACGCAGTATTTT
D gene: TRBD1; V gene: TRBV18; J gene: TRBJ2-7; clone size: .; CDR3 protein: CASSPGQISYEQYF; CDR3 DNA: TGTGCCAGCTCACCGGGACAGATATCCTACGAGCAGTACTTC
D gene: .; V gene: TRBV27; J gene: TRBJ2-5; clone size: few; CDR3 protein: CASSLKRGEETQYF; CDR3 DNA: TGTGCCAGCAGTTTAAAACGGGGCGAAGAGACCCAGTACTTC
D gene: TRBD1; V gene: TRBV5-6; J gene: TRBJ2-5; clone size: .; CDR3 protein: CASTQIVTGAETQYF; CDR3 DNA: TGTGCCAGCACCCAAATAGTGACAGGGGCAGAGACCCAGTACTTC